This T cell receptor beta chain was documented in a study of control samples from healthy donors and cancer patients. From germline, CDR1 is SGDLS and CDR2 YYNGEE. The CDR3 is 16 amino acids. The V gene end was trimmed by 3 bases and the J gene end by 5 bases; junction bases not matched to a gene: 12. Only in-frame clones appear in the TCRdb table, and some are missing; sequencing was by immunoSEQ multiplex PCR. The sample yields roughly 120,000 clones, about 93% seen once. The sequenced sample consisted of blood. This rearrangement joins TRBV9 to TRBJ1-2; 8 nucleotides agree with TRBD1. This clonotype was sampled from a man aged 30 to 39 in good health. The CDR3 protein is CASSGRTGQYEYGYTF. CDR3 nucleotides: TGTGCCAGCAGCGGACGGACAGGGCAGTATGAGTATGGCTACACCTTC.